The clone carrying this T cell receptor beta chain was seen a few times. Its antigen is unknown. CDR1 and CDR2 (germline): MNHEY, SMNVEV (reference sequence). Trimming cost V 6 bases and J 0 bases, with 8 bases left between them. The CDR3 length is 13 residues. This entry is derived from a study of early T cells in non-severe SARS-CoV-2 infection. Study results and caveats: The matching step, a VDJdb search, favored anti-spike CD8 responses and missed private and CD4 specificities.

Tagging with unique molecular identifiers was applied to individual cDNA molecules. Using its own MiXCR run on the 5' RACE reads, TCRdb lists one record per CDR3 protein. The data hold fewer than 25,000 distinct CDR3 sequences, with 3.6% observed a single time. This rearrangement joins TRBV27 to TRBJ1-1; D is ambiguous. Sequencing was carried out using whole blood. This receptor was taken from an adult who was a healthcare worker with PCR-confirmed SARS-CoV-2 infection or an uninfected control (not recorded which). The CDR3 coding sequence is TGTGCCAGCAGGTACTGGATGAACACTGAAGCTTTCTTT. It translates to CASRYWMNTEAFF.